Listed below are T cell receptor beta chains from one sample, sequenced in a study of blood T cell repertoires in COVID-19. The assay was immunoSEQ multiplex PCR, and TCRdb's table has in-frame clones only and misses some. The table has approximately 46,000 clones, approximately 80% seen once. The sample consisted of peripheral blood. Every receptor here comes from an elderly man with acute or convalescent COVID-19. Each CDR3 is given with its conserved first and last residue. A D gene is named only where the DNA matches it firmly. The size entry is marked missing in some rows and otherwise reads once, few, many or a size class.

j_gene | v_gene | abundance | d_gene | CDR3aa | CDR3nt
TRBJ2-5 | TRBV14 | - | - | CASSQDRGIQETQYF | TGTGCCAGCAGCCAAGATCGGGGGATCCAAGAGACCCAGTACTTC
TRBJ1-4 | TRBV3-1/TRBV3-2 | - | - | CASSQGFWSPNEKLFF | TGTGCCAGCAGCCAAGGATTCTGGAGTCCGAATGAAAAACTGTTTTTT
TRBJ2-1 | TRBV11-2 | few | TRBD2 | CASSLNRLAGNEQFF | TGTGCCAGCAGCTTGAACCGACTAGCGGGAAATGAGCAGTTCTTC
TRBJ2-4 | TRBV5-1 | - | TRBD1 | CASSITGGKAKNIQYF | TGCGCCAGCAGCATCACAGGGGGCAAAGCCAAAAACATTCAGTACTTC
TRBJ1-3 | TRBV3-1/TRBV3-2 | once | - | CASSPGGVNTIYF | TGTGCCAGCAGCCCTGGGGGGGTAAACACCATATATTTT
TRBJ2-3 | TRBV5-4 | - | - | CASSFRLTGTDTQYF | TGTGCCAGCAGCTTTAGACTAACTGGCACAGATACGCAGTATTTT
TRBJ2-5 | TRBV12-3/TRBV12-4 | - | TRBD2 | CASSPGGETQYF | TGTGCCAGCAGCCCCGGGGGGGAGACCCAGTACTTC
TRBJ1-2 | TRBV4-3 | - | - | CASSQDHQVSYGYTF | TGCGCCAGCAGCCAAGATCACCAGGTCTCCTATGGCTACACCTTC
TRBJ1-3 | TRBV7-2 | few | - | CASSLGQSNSGNTIYF | TGTGCCAGCAGCTTAGGACAGTCAAACTCTGGAAACACCATATATTTT
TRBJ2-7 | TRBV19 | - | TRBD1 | CASKTGAGSYEQYF | TGTGCCAGTAAGACAGGGGCAGGGAGCTACGAGCAGTACTTC
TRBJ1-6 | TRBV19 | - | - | CASSIGLNFSPLHF | TGTGCCAGTAGTATAGGACTAAACTTTTCACCCCTCCACTTT
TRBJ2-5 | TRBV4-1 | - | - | CASSRGAIRETQYF | TGCGCCAGCAGCCGCGGGGCCATTAGGGAGACCCAGTACTTC
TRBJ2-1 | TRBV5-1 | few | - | CASSLGLPLLGHDEQFF | TGCGCCAGCAGCTTGGGACTCCCCCTCTTGGGTCACGATGAGCAGTTCTTC
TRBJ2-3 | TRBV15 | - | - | CATSRGGQRRLTDTQYF | TGTGCCACCAGCAGAGGTGGGCAGCGGCGCCTCACAGATACGCAGTATTTT
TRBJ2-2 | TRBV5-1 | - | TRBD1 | CASRPRDRGNGTGELFF | TGCGCCAGCAGACCTCGGGACAGGGGAAACGGCACCGGGGAGCTGTTTTTT
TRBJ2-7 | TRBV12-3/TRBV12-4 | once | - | CASSPKLYEQYF | TGTGCCAGCAGTCCTAAGTTATACGAGCAGTACTTC
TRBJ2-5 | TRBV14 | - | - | CASSQDPPTGTATKETQYF | TGTGCCAGCAGCCAAGATCCCCCGACAGGTACAGCGACCAAAGAGACCCAGTACTTC
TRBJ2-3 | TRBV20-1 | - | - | CSATGQDTQYF | TGCAGTGCCACTGGACAGGATACGCAGTATTTT
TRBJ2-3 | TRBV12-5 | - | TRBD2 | CASGLVLSGRTADTQYF | TGTGCTAGTGGTTTGGTACTAAGCGGGAGGACCGCAGATACGCAGTATTTT
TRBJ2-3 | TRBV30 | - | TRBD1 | CAWSLGTGTDTQYF | TGTGCCTGGAGCCTCGGGACAGGGACAGATACGCAGTATTTT
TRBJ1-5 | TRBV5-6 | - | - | CASSLTGPGQPQHF | TGTGCCAGCAGCCTTACAGGGCCAGGGCAGCCCCAGCATTTT
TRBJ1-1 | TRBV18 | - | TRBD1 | CASSPDRDTEAFF | TGTGCCAGCTCACCAGACAGGGATACTGAAGCTTTCTTT
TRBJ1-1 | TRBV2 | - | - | CASSDRGINTEAFF | TGTGCCAGCAGTGACCGGGGGATAAACACTGAAGCTTTCTTT
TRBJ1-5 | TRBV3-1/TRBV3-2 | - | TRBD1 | CASSRGQGGQPQHF | TGTGCCAGCAGCCGAGGACAGGGCGGCCAGCCCCAGCATTTT
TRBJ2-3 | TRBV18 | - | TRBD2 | CASSPLAGETDTQYF | TGTGCCAGCTCACCGCTAGCGGGAGAGACAGATACGCAGTATTTT
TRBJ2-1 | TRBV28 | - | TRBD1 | CASSYRGWGQQYYEQFF | TGTGCCAGCAGTTACAGGGGTTGGGGGCAGCAATATTACGAGCAGTTCTTC
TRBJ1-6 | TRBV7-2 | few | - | CASSSAGPYNSPLHF | TGTGCCAGCAGCTCGGCAGGGCCCTATAATTCACCCCTCCACTTT
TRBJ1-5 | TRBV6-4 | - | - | CASGQGFNSNQPQHF | TGTGCCAGCGGTCAGGGGTTCAATAGCAATCAGCCCCAGCATTTT
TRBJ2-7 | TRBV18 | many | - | CASSPLAESEQYF | TGTGCCAGCTCACCACTGGCAGAATCCGAGCAGTACTTC
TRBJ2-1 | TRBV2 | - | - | CASRPEVSADNEQFF | TGTGCCAGCAGACCCGAAGTTAGCGCAGACAATGAGCAGTTCTTC
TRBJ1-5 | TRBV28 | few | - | CASSRGGGGNQPQHF | TGTGCCAGCAGTCGCGGAGGAGGCGGCAATCAGCCCCAGCATTTT
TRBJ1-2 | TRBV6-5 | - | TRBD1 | CASTQGTDGYTF | TGTGCCAGCACCCAAGGGACAGATGGCTACACCTTC
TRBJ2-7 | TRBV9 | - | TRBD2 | CASSARFGTSGRTSYEQYF | TGTGCCAGCAGCGCCCGATTCGGGACTAGCGGGAGGACAAGCTACGAGCAGTACTTC
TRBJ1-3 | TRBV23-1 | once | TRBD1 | CASSHPRGLRGNTIYF | TGCGCCAGCAGTCATCCCAGGGGGCTACGTGGAAACACCATATATTTT
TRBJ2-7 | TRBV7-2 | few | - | CASSLWDKTGNYEQYF | TGTGCCAGCAGCTTATGGGACAAAACAGGGAACTACGAGCAGTACTTC
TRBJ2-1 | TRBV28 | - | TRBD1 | CASSLDRGNEQFF | TGTGCCAGCAGTTTGGACAGGGGAAATGAGCAGTTCTTC
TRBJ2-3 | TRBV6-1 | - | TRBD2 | CASSVQLWREGLGADTQYF | TGTGCCAGCAGTGTGCAACTGTGGCGGGAGGGCCTGGGGGCAGATACGCAGTATTTT
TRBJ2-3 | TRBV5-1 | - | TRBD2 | CASSFLAGITDTQYF | TGCGCCAGCAGCTTCTTAGCGGGTATCACAGATACGCAGTATTTT
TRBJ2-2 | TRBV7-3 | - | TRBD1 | CASSPRDSKNGELFF | TGTGCCAGCAGCCCTAGGGACAGTAAAAATGGGGAGCTGTTTTTT
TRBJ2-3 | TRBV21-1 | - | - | CASSMTGHSTDTQYF | TGTGCCAGCAGCATGACGGGACATAGCACAGATACGCAGTATTTT
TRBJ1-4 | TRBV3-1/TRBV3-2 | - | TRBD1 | CASSTPGQVVEKLFF | TGTGCCAGCAGCACACCGGGACAGGTGGTAGAAAAACTGTTTTTT
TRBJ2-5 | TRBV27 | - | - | CASRSDGEETQYF | TGTGCCAGCAGATCAGACGGAGAAGAGACCCAGTACTTC
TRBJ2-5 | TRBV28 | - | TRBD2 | CASSLSGRGIETQYF | TGTGCCAGCAGTCTTAGCGGGAGGGGAATTGAGACCCAGTACTTC
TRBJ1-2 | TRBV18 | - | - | CASSPRNLAHGYTF | TGTGCCAGCTCACCGAGGAATTTAGCTCATGGCTACACCTTC
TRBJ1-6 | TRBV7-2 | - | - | CASSPALGANSPLHF | TGTGCCAGCAGCCCGGCCTTGGGGGCCAATTCACCCCTCCACTTT
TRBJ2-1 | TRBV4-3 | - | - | CASSQDLNYWDFSSYNEQFF | TGCGCCAGCAGCCAAGATTTGAACTATTGGGACTTCAGCTCCTACAATGAGCAGTTCTTC
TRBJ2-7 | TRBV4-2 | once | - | CASSQQGGYEQYF | TGTGCCAGCAGCCAGCAGGGGGGCTACGAGCAGTACTTC
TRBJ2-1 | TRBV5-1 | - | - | CASTLDGRNGGEQFF | TGCGCCAGCACCCTCGACGGGAGAAACGGCGGTGAGCAGTTCTTC
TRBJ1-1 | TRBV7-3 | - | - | CASSLRRNTEAFF | TGTGCCAGCAGCTTACGTCGGAACACTGAAGCTTTCTTT
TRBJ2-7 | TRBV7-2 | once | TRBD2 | CASSSGLASSYEQYF | TGTGCCAGCAGCAGCGGACTAGCAAGCTCCTACGAGCAGTACTTC
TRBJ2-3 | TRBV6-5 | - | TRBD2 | CASSSAGGSTDTQYF | TGTGCCAGCAGTTCAGCGGGAGGGAGCACAGATACGCAGTATTTT
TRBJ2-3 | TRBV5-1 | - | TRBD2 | CASSLAAAGGPTDTQYF | TGCGCCAGCAGCTTGGCCGCAGCGGGAGGGCCTACAGATACGCAGTATTTT
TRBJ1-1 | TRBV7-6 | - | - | CASSPRASGGNTEAFF | TGTGCCAGCAGCCCCCGGGCCTCGGGAGGGAACACTGAAGCTTTCTTT
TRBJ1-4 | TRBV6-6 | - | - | CASSHSGRTNEKLFF | TGTGCCAGCAGTCACTCGGGCCGCACTAATGAAAAACTGTTTTTT
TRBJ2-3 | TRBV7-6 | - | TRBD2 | CASSYGLAGASTDTQYF | TGTGCCAGCAGCTACGGACTAGCGGGAGCTAGCACAGATACGCAGTATTTT